Here is one T cell receptor beta chain with its context. How the authors handled the data: Cell counts per sample came from amplifying reference gene primers. Clones were sequenced by immunoSEQ multiplex PCR, and TCRdb holds only the in-frame ones, with some missing. The DNA gave D and trimming, while V, J and clone size come from that table. The table shows approximately 110,000 clones, with 70% to 90% occurring only once. The CDR3 extends over 13 amino acids. V gave up 11 bases and J gave up 4 bases, with 16 bases separating them. The data derive from a study of blood T cell repertoires in COVID-19.

Sequencing input: peripheral blood. The TCR originated in a man between 35 and 55 years old with acute or convalescent COVID-19. V is TRBV12-3 or TRBV12-4 and J is TRBJ2-3; TRBD2 is a possible D gene (5 bases). This CDR3 is CASGVWGADTQYF. The CDR3, as DNA: TGTGCCTCCGGGGTTTGGGGAGCAGATACGCAGTATTTT.